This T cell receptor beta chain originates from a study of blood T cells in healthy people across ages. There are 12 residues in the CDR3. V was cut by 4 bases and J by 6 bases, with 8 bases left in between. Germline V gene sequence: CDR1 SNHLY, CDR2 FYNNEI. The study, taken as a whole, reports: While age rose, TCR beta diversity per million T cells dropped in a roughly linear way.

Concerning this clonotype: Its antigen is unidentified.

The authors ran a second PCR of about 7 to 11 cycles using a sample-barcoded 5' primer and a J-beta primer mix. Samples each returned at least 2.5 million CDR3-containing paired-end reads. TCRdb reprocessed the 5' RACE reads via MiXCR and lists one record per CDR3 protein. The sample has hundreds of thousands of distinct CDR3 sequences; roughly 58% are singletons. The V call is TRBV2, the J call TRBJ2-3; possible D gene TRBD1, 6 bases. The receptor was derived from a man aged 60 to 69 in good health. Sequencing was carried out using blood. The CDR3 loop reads CASSVQGDTQYF. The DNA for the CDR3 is TGTGCCAGCAGTGTACAGGGCGATACGCAGTATTTT.